This T cell receptor (beta chain) was obtained from a study of T cell repertoires in cytomegalovirus infection. For the study at large: Recently identified HLA-C-restricted CMV epitopes were among the peptides used. It was the public TCR beta signatures that indicated both CMV infection and matching HLA type.

Concerning this clonotype itself: Its specificity is not known.

TCRdb ran MiXCR on the reads and lists one entry per CDR3 protein. The data contain about 890,000 distinct CDR3 sequences, approximately 33% of them singletons. Notes on the study in general: Predominance within the ex vivo response was attributable to HLA-C-restricted CMV-specific TCR beta clonotypes.

V lost 2 bases and J lost 3; bases outside the gene matches: 8. This CDR3 contains 17 residues. The germline CDR1 and CDR2 sequences are SGHAT and FQNNGV. The receptor's source is a human donor in good health (CMV status not recorded). Some clones in this sample may be carry-over from other donors' samples. The sequences come from cultured CD8+ T cells from PBMCs, collected from culture after CMV antigen stimulation. The chain carries TRBV11-2 and TRBJ1-2; 11 bases fit TRBD1. This CDR3 is CASSLPTRGQGDYGYTF. The CDR3 DNA reads TGTGCCAGCAGCTTACCCACCCGGGGACAGGGGGACTATGGCTACACCTTC.